The following is a T cell receptor beta chain sequence with its context. Seattle participants joined during active infection and were tracked over time. This sample was included in a study of blood T cell repertoires in COVID-19. In the study overall: Samples taken during acute and convalescent COVID-19 were collected in the United States, Italy and Spain. The analysed material was cDNA or gDNA that came from T cells, B-cell-depleted T cells, or PBMCs.

As handled by the study authors: Reference gene primers were amplified, and this amplification served to estimate nucleated cell counts. Using immunoSEQ multiplex PCR, the repertoire was profiled, and TCRdb retains in-frame clones only, with some absent. V, J and clone size were drawn from that table, and D and trimming were deduced from the DNA. The sample records a few hundred thousand clones, around 91% being singletons. The CDR3 has 14 residues. CDR1 LNHDA and CDR2 SQIVND come from the germline V gene (reference sequence). The V end was cut by 3 bases, the J end by 4 bases, with 12 bases between.

The chain employs TRBV19 and TRBJ1-1, with a weak D call TRBD1 (5 bases). The sequence derives from an older woman with COVID-19, enrolled during active disease. The sequenced sample was peripheral blood. The CDR3 nucleotides read TGTGCCAGTAGTATTCAGGGAGGTGGCACTGAAGCTTTCTTT. It codes for CASSIQGGGTEAFF.